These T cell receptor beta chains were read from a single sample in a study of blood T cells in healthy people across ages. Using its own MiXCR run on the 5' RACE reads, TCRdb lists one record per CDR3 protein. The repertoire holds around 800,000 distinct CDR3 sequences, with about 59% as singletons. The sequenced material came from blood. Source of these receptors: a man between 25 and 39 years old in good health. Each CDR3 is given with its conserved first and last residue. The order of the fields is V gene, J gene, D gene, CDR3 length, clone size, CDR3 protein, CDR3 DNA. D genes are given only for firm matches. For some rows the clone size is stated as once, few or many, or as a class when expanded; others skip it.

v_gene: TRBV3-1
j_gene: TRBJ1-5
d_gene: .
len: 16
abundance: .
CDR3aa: CASSQDFATSNQPQHF
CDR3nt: TGTGCCAGCAGCCAAGATTTTGCGACTAGCAATCAGCCCCAGCATTTT

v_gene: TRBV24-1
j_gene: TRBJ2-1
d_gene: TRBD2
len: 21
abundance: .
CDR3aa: CANPHIVTGTSGSLSYNEQFF
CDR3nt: TGTGCCAACCCTCACATAGTGACCGGGACTAGCGGGTCTCTCTCCTACAATGAGCAGTTCTTC

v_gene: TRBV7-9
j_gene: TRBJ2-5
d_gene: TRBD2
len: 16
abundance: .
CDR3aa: CASSLDLDARRGAQYF
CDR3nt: TGTGCCAGCAGCTTAGATTTGGACGCCCGGCGGGGGGCCCAGTACTTC

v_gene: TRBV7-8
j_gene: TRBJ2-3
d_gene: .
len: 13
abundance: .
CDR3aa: CASSTLRPDTQYF
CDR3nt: TGTGCCAGCAGCACCCTGCGTCCAGATACGCAGTATTTT

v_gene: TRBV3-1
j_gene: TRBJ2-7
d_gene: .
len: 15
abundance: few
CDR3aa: CASSHIGLGEYEQYF
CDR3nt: TGTGCCAGCAGCCATATTGGGTTAGGGGAGTACGAGCAGTACTTC

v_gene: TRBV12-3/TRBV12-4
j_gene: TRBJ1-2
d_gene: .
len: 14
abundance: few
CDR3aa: CASSPAGGSYGYTF
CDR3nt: TGTGCCAGCAGTCCGGCTGGGGGAAGCTATGGCTACACCTTC

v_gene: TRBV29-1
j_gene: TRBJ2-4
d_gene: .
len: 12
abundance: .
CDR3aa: CSATRDKNIQYF
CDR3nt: TGCAGCGCGACTCGGGACAAAAACATTCAGTACTTC

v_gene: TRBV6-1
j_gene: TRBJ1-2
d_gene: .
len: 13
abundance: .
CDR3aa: CASSEIRVYGYTF
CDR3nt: TGTGCCAGCAGTGAAATTAGGGTGTATGGCTACACCTTC

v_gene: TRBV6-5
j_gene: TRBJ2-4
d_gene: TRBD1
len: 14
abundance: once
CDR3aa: CASRPPGQKNIQYF
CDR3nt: TGTGCCAGCAGGCCCCCGGGACAGAAAAACATTCAGTACTTC

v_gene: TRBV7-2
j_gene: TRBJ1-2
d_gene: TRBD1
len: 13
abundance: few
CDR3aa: CASSSGGGDGYTF
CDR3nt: TGTGCCAGCAGCTCAGGGGGCGGGGATGGCTACACCTTC

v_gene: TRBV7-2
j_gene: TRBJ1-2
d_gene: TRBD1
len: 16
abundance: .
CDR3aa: CASSLVGQGSNYGYTF
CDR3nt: TGTGCCAGCAGCTTAGTAGGACAGGGGAGTAACTATGGCTACACCTTC

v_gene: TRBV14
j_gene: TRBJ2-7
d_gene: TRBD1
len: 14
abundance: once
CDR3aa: CASSKGQWGYEQYF
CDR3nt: TGTGCCAGCAGTAAGGGACAGTGGGGCTACGAGCAGTACTTC

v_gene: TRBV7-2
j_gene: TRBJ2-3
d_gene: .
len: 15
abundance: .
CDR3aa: CASSLGDLSTDTQYF
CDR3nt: TGTGCCAGCAGCTTAGGCGACCTTAGCACAGATACGCAGTATTTT

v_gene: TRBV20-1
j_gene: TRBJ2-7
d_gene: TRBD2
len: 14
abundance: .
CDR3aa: CSAYRGLVSYEQYF
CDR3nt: TGCAGTGCTTACCGCGGACTAGTCTCCTACGAGCAGTACTTC

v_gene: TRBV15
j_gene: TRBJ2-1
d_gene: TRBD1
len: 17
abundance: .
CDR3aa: CATSRGAQGAWNNEQFF
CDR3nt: TGTGCCACCAGCAGAGGGGCCCAGGGGGCTTGGAACAATGAGCAGTTCTTC

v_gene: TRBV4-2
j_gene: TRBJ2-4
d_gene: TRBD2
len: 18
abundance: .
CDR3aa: CASSQGGGALIAKNIQYF
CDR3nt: TGTGCCAGCAGCCAAGGCGGGGGGGCCCTTATAGCCAAAAACATTCAGTACTTC

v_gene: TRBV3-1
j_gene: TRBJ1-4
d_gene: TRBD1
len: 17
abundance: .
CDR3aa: CASSRKGQGARREKLFF
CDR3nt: TGTGCCAGCAGCCGAAAGGGACAGGGGGCGAGGAGGGAAAAACTGTTTTTT

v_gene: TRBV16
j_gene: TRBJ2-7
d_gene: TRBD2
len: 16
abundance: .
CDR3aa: CASSPASGGTSYEQYF
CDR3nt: TGTGCCAGCAGTCCAGCTAGCGGGGGGACCTCCTACGAGCAGTACTTC

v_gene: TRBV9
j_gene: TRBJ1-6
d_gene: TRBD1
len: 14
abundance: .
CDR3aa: CASSGTGFNSPLHF
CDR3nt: TGTGCCAGCAGCGGGACAGGGTTTAATTCACCCCTCCACTTT

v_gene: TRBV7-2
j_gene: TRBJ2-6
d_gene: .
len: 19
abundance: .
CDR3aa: CASSFGIRQTTSGANVLTF
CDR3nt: TGTGCCAGCAGCTTCGGGATACGACAGACCACCTCTGGGGCCAACGTCCTGACTTTC

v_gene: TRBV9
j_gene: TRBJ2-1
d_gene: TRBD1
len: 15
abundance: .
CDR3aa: CASSDRDRSYNEQFF
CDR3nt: TGTGCCAGCAGCGACAGGGACAGATCCTACAATGAGCAGTTCTTC

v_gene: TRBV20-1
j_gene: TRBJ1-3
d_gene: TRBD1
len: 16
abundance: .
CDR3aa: CSASQTGLSSGNTIYF
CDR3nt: TGCAGTGCTAGTCAGACAGGGTTAAGCTCTGGAAACACCATATATTTT

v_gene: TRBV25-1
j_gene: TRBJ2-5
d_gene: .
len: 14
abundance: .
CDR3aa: CASSESGGLETQYF
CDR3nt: TGTGCCAGCAGTGAATCTGGGGGGCTAGAGACCCAGTACTTC

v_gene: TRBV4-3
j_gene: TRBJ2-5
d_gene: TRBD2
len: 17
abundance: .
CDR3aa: CASSHRGTSGGEETQYF
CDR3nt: TGCGCCAGCAGCCATCGTGGGACTAGCGGGGGGGAAGAGACCCAGTACTTC

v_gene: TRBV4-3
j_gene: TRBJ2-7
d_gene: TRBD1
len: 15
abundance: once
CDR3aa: CASSRGWKGAGEQYF
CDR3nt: TGCGCCAGCAGCCGGGGTTGGAAGGGGGCCGGCGAGCAGTACTTC

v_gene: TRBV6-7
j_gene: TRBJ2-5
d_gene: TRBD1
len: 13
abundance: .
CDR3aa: CASSTGAPSGQYF
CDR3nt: TGTGCCAGCAGTACAGGGGCCCCTAGTGGGCAGTACTTC

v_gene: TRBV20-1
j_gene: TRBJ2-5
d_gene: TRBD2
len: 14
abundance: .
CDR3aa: CSANWGGEKETQYF
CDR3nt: TGCAGTGCCAACTGGGGGGGGGAGAAGGAGACCCAGTACTTC

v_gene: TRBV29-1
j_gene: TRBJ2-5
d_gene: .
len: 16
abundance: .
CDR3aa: CSVPPQGSLEWETQYF
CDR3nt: TGCAGCGTTCCCCCGCAAGGGAGTTTGGAGTGGGAGACCCAGTACTTC

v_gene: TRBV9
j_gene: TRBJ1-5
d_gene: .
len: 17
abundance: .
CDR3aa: CASSVLDRWTWKEPQHF
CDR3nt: TGTGCCAGCAGCGTTCTCGACAGGTGGACCTGGAAGGAGCCCCAGCATTTT

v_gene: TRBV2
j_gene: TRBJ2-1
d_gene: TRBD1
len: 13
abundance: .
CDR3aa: CASSVDRGDEQFF
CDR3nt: TGTGCCAGCAGCGTTGACAGGGGCGATGAGCAGTTCTTC

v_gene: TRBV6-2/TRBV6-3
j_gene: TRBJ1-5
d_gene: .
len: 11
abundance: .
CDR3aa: CASRSKGPQHF
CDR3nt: TGTGCCAGCAGGTCAAAAGGGCCCCAGCATTTT

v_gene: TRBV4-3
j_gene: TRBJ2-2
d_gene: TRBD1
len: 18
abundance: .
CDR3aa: CASSQEPTDRANTGELFF
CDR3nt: TGCGCCAGCAGCCAAGAACCCACGGACAGGGCGAACACCGGGGAGCTGTTTTTT

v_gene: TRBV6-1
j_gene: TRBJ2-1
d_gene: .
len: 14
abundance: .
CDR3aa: CASTPGGASNEQFF
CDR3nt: TGTGCCAGCACCCCCGGTGGGGCTAGCAATGAGCAGTTCTTC

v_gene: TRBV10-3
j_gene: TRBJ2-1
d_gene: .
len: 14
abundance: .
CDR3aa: CAISREGRDNEQFF
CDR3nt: TGTGCCATTTCCAGGGAAGGGCGGGACAATGAGCAGTTCTTC

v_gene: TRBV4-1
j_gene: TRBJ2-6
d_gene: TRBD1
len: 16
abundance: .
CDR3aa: CASRSGQGAGANVLTF
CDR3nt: TGCGCCAGCAGATCTGGACAGGGAGCCGGGGCCAACGTCCTGACTTTC

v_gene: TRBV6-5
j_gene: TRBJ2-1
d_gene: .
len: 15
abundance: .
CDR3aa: CTSSYGTPKTDEQFF
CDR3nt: TGTACCAGCAGTTACGGGACCCCCAAAACCGATGAGCAGTTCTTC

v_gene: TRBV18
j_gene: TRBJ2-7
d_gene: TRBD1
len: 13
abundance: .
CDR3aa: CASSPDRAAEQYF
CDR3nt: TGTGCCAGCTCACCAGACAGGGCAGCCGAGCAGTACTTC

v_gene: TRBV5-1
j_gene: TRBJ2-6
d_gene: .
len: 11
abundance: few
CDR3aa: CASSLDSVLTF
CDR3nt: TGCGCCAGCAGCTTAGACTCCGTCCTGACTTTC

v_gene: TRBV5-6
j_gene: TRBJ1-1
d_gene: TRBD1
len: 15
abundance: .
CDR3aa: CASSLRGTGNTEAFF
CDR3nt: TGTGCCAGCAGCTTACGTGGGACAGGGAACACTGAAGCTTTCTTT

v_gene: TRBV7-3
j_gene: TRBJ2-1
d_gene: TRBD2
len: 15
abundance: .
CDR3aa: CASSQRGTSGGEQFF
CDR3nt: TGTGCCAGCAGCCAAAGGGGGACTAGCGGGGGTGAGCAGTTCTTC

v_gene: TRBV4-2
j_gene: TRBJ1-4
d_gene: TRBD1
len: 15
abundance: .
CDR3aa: CASSSLTGEVEKLFF
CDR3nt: TGTGCCAGCAGCAGCCTGACAGGGGAGGTGGAAAAACTGTTTTTT